A selection of T cell receptor beta chains follows, all from one sample in a study of CD8 T cells in ankylosing spondylitis. TCRdb recomputed calls from the 5' RACE reads with MiXCR, one row per CDR3 protein. The sample lists just over 300,000 distinct CDR3 sequences, less than 25% occurring once. The sequenced material came from blood, either unsorted or a sorted T cell fraction (not recorded which). The receptors were sampled from a female donor with ankylosing spondylitis or in good health (not recorded which). The conserved cysteine and the conserved F or W are not part of the CDR3 here.

j_call,v_call,cdr3_aa
TRBJ2-1,TRBV15,ATRTSGSNEQF
TRBJ2-7,TRBV18,ASSPGFAYEQY
TRBJ1-6,TRBV6-1,ASSPTGSGSPLH
TRBJ2-3,TRBV20-1,SASISTDTQY
TRBJ2-2,TRBV10-3,AISETGELF
TRBJ2-7,TRBV6-2/TRBV6-3,ASRLLAGPYEQY
TRBJ2-7,TRBV7-2,ASSLSGPPDYEQY
TRBJ1-1,TRBV12-3/TRBV12-4,ASSKPGQLWYNTEAF
TRBJ2-1,TRBV12-3/TRBV12-4,ASKRGTYNEQF
TRBJ1-2,TRBV5-6,ASSLLTSRTTRANYGYT
TRBJ1-1,TRBV29-1,SARGTDTEAF
TRBJ1-1,TRBV7-2,ASSLRGAGTEAF
TRBJ2-1,TRBV7-9,ASSLAIGNEQF
TRBJ2-5,TRBV20-1,SAIAAGETQY
TRBJ2-3,TRBV20-1,SVQGAGGTDTQY
TRBJ1-2,TRBV27,ASSISNGYGYT
TRBJ2-1,TRBV7-3,ASSYSRGGEQF
TRBJ2-2,TRBV20-1,SARDLSWGSTGELF
TRBJ2-5,TRBV5-5,ASSKPGLAGETQY
TRBJ2-5,TRBV7-6,ASSTRGRRYQETQY
TRBJ2-3,TRBV18,ASSPRLAGVSPDTQY
TRBJ1-2,TRBV11-2,ASRVDRGTGYT
TRBJ2-5,TRBV7-6,ASSLFPAGETQY